This T cell receptor beta chain originates from a study of T-cell reconstitution after alpha-beta-depleted transplantation in children. Preparation of the TCRbeta library used unique molecular identifiers. MiXCR, run by TCRdb on the PCR reads, gives a single entry per CDR3 protein. The sample contains approximately 500,000 distinct CDR3 sequences, about 10% of which appear only once. About this clonotype: Its specificity is unknown.

General observations from the study: High day-60 TCRbeta diversity in some patients came from surviving recipient T cells and thymic progenitors. A year had passed since transplant, and T-cell counts and diversity by then came mostly from newly produced T cells. Expanded graft clones, several hundred of them, were reportedly the source of alpha-beta T cells about two months after transplant.

The V gene end was trimmed by 3 bases and the J gene end by 6 bases; junction bases not matched to a gene: 15. The CDR3 is 17 amino acids. The germline CDR1 and CDR2 sequences are MGHRA and YSYEKL. This specimen was PBMCs, taken before TCRalphabeta/CD19-depleted stem cell transplant. The chain has TRBV4-1 and TRBJ2-3; TRBD2 aligns across 7 bases. This TCR was sampled from a child aged 2-15 years with inherited bone marrow failure, due to receive a stem cell transplant. This chain's CDR3 is CASSQLWGGELEDTQYF. DNA for the CDR3: TGCGCCAGCAGCCAGCTCTGGGGGGGGGAGCTCGAGGATACGCAGTATTTT.